This T cell receptor (beta chain) originates from a study of cytomegalovirus exposure and HLA in healthy donors. Across the study: Around 80 million unique TCRs from HLA-typed donors were held in an early data release.

In regard to this clone: The antigen is unknown.

V trimming: 6 bases; J trimming: 7 bases; junction bases outside the gene matches: 10. The CDR3 is made up of 15 amino acids. Germline V gene data show CDR1 as SNHLY and CDR2 as FYNNEI. Study outcomes and limitations: Sequencing depth roughly uniform across donors was assumed in presence/absence analyses. Versus the approximately 670-donor mean, an Asian-associated ancestry cluster reportedly showed fewer N-insertions in a later analysis.

Use of 60 Vbeta and 13 Jbeta primers characterized the PCR. Profiling relied on immunoSEQ multiplex PCR, and the TCRdb table lists in-frame clones only, not all of them. Of some 120,000 clones in the sample, roughly 76% were seen once. This TCR was recovered from a woman in her sixties in good health and CMV-seropositive. The chain has TRBV2 and TRBJ1-5; 9 positions agree with TRBD1. Input material: PBMCs. CDR3 protein: CASRIQGATGQPQHF. The CDR3 coding sequence is TGTGCCAGCAGGATACAGGGGGCAACGGGGCAGCCCCAGCATTTT.